This TCR beta chain is drawn from a study of radiation and T cells in renal cell carcinoma. Study results and limitations: From baseline, blood top tumor clonotypes peaked at 2 weeks post-radiation.

CDR3 length: 15 amino acids. Germline V gene data show CDR1 as SGHAT and CDR2 as FQNNGV. Losses at the gene ends were 4 bases for V and 6 bases for J; bases not matched to a gene: 9. Note on this clone: Its antigen is unidentified.

Sequenced by immunoSEQ multiplex PCR; TCRdb stores in-frame clones only, minus some. The table includes about 150,000 clones, roughly 87% detected once. The time point denotes: blood 2 weeks post-SBRT. Regarding treatment: 15 Gy SBRT to primary tumor, nephrectomy 4 weeks later. This TCR was recovered from a woman aged 50 to 65 with renal cell carcinoma. This chain uses TRBV11-2 with TRBJ2-1; 7 bases fit TRBD1. The sequencing here drew on blood, taken from a patient whose treatment included radiotherapy and nephrectomy. The CDR3 DNA is TGTGCCAGCAGCTCATTTTCCGGGACAGTCAATGAGCAGTTCTTC. Encoded protein: CASSSFSGTVNEQFF.